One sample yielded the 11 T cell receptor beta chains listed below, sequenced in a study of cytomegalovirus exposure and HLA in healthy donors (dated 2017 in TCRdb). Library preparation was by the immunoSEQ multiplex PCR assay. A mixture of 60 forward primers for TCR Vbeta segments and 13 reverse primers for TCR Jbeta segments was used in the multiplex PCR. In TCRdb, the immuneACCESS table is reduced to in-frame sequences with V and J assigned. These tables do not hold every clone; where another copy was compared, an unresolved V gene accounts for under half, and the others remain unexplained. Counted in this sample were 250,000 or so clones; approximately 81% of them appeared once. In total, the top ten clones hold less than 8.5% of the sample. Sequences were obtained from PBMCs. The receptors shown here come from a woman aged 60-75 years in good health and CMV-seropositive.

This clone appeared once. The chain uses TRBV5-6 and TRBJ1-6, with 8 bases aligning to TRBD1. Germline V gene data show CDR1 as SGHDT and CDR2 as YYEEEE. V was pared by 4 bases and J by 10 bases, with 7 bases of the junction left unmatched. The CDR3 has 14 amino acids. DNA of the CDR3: TGTGCCAGCAGCATAGGACAGGGAGGCTCACCCCTCCACTTT. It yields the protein CASSIGQGGSPLHF.

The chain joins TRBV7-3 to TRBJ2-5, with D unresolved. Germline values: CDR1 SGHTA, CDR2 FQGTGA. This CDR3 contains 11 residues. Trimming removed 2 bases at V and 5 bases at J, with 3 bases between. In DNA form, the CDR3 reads TGTGCCAGCAGCTTATATGAGACCCAGTACTTC. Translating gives CASSLYETQYF.

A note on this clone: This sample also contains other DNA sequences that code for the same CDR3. CDR3 residues: CASSLQGAYEQYF. The CDR3, as DNA: TGCGCCAGCAGCTTACAGGGCGCCTACGAGCAGTACTTC. The J gene is TRBJ2-7, the V gene TRBV5-1; D may be TRBD1 (6 bases). The germline gives CDR1 SGHRS, CDR2 YFSETQ. V shed 2 bases and J shed 2 bases, with 8 bases lying between them. The length of the CDR3 is 13 residues.

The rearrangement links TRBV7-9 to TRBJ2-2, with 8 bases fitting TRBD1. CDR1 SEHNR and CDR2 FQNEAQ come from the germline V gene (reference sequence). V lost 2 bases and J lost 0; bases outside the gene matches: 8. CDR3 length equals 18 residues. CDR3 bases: TGTGCCAGCAGCTTAAGTCCGGGACAGGCCGCGAACACCGGGGAGCTGTTTTTT. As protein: CASSLSPGQAANTGELFF.

CDR3 amino acids: CASSLVAAPAHGYTF. The CDR3 DNA reads as TGTGCCAGCAGTTTGGTGGCGGCTCCTGCCCATGGCTACACCTTC. The chain has TRBV27 and TRBJ1-2; D is undetermined. The V and J ends lost 3 bases and 6 bases respectively, with 17 bases between them. There are 15 residues in the CDR3. Germline CDR1 MNHEY, CDR2 SMNVEV (reference sequence).

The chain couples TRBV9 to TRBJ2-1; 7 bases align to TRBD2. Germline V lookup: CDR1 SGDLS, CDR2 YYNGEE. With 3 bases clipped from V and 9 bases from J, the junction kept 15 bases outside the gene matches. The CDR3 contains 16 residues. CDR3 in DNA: TGTGCCAGCAGCGCCTTTACTAGCGTCAGAGACGGTGAGCAGTTCTTC. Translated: CASSAFTSVRDGEQFF.

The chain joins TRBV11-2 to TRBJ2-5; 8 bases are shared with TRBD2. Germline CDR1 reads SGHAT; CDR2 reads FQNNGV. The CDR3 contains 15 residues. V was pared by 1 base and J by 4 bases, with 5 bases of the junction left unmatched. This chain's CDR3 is CASSLVGSGRETQYF. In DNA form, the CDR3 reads TGTGCCAGCAGCTTAGTAGGCAGCGGGAGAGAGACCCAGTACTTC.

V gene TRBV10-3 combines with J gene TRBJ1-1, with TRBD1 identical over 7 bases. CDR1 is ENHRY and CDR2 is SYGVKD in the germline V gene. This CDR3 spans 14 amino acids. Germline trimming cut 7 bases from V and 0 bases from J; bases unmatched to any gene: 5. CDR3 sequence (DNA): TGTGCCATCAAGACAGGGACCATGAACACTGAAGCTTTCTTT. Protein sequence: CAIKTGTMNTEAFF.

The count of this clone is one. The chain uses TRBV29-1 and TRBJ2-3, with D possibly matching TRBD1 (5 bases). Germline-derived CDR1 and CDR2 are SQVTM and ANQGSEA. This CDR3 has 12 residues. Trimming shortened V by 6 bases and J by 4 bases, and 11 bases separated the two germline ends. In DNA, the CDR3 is TGCAGCGTCAGGGCGTTGGCAGATACGCAGTATTTT. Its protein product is CSVRALADTQYF.

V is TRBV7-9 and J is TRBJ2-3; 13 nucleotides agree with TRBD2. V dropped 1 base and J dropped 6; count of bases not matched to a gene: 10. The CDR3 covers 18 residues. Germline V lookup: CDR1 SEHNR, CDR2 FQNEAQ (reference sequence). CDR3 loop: CASSLGRTSGRSADTQYF. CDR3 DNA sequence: TGTGCCAGCAGCTTAGGGAGGACTAGCGGGAGATCGGCCGATACGCAGTATTTT.

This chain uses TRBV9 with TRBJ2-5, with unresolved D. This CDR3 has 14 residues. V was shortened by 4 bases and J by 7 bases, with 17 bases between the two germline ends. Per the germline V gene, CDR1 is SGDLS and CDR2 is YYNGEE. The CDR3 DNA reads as TGTGCCAGCAGCCAAGACCCATTCGGCGGGACCCAGTACTTC. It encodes CASSQDPFGGTQYF.